The following is a T cell receptor beta chain sequence with its context. The time point: patch test 2, 6 weeks after DPC sensitization. The treatment is: therapeutic diphenylcyclopropenone sensitization with weekly scalp DPC. CDR3 size: 14 residues. Between the trimmed V and J ends, which lost 4 bases and 7 bases, there was a span of 13 bases. CDR1 and CDR2 (germline): LNHDA, SQIVND (reference sequence). The entry originates in a study of human T cells and chemical hapten exposure. Attachment of unique molecular identifiers to individual cDNA molecules was performed in the library. MiXCR was run by TCRdb on the RACE reads, yielding one entry per CDR3 protein. The sample holds about 96,000 distinct CDR3 sequences, roughly a tenth seen once.

The rearrangement uses TRBV19 and TRBJ2-2, with a weak D call TRBD2 (6 bases). This receptor was identified in a woman aged 40 to 50 with alopecia areata. Some clones in this sample may be carry-over from other donors' samples. Source: whole blood, taken in connection with sensitization to the hapten diphenylcyclopropenone (DPC). The CDR3 loop is CASSTRSGDGELFF. CDR3 coding DNA: TGTGCCAGTAGTACCCGCTCGGGGGACGGGGAGCTGTTTTTT.